A selection of T cell receptor beta chains follows, all from one sample in a study of T cell responses to AZD1222 COVID-19 vaccine. Clones were sequenced by immunoSEQ multiplex PCR, and TCRdb holds only the in-frame ones, with some missing. The sample includes roughly 97,000 clones, about 89% of them seen just once. The material sequenced was peripheral blood, taken on day 0 of AZD1222 vaccination. All receptors derive from an adult in good health. Each CDR3 is given with its conserved first and last residue. A D gene is named only where the DNA matches it firmly. Clone sizes are given selectively: once, few, many, or a class where the clone is expanded.

j_call clone_size v_call d_call cdr3_nt cdr3_aa
TRBJ2-7 - TRBV15 - TGTGCCACCAGCAGAGATAACGGATTCTACGAGCAGTACTTC CATSRDNGFYEQYF
TRBJ2-3 - TRBV2 - TGTGCCAGCAGTTCAGGGCCAGATACGCAGTATTTT CASSSGPDTQYF
TRBJ1-2 - TRBV7-2 - TGTGCCAGCAGCCTTGGCCCTACAACAGGGCGGGATGGCTACACCTTC CASSLGPTTGRDGYTF
TRBJ2-1 - TRBV2 TRBD2 TGTGCCAGCACTTCGGGACTAGCGGGAAGGAATGAGCAGTTCTTC CASTSGLAGRNEQFF
TRBJ2-1 once TRBV24-1 TRBD2 TGTGCCACCAGTGATAGCGGGACCTCGGCCTACAATGAGCAGTTCTTC CATSDSGTSAYNEQFF
TRBJ2-5 - TRBV29-1 TRBD2 TGCAGCGTATGGACTAGCGGCTGGGAGACCCAGTACTTC CSVWTSGWETQYF
TRBJ2-5 - TRBV7-9 - TGTGCCAGCAGCCGAAGGGGGTCGGAGACCCAGTACTTC CASSRRGSETQYF
TRBJ1-1 - TRBV15 - TGTGCCACCAGCAGAGTTCAGGTGAACACTGAAGCTTTCTTT CATSRVQVNTEAFF
TRBJ2-2 - TRBV28 - TGTGCCAGCAGTTTGGGTTCTCGCCTCACCCGGGAGCTGTTTTTT CASSLGSRLTRELFF
TRBJ1-3 - TRBV28 - TGTGCCAGCGCCTCTGGAAACACCATATATTTT CASASGNTIYF
TRBJ2-1 - TRBV7-3 - TGTGCCAGCAGCTCCCTAGGCCTCAACTCCTACAATGAGCAGTTCTTC CASSSLGLNSYNEQFF
TRBJ2-5 - TRBV5-4 TRBD1 TGTGCCAGCAGCTCACAGGGGCTCAAGACCCAGTACTTC CASSSQGLKTQYF
TRBJ2-7 - TRBV19 TRBD1 TGTGCCAGTAGTGAGCGGGACAGGGTTCACGAGCAGTACTTC CASSERDRVHEQYF
TRBJ2-7 - TRBV5-1 TRBD1 TGCGCCAGCAGCGGAACCCCCGGGACAGGGTCCTACGAGCAGTACTTC CASSGTPGTGSYEQYF
TRBJ2-7 - TRBV7-8 TRBD1 TGTGCCAGCAGCGTACAGGGGGCGGGTTACGAGCAGTACTTC CASSVQGAGYEQYF
TRBJ1-1 few TRBV7-2 - TGTGCCAGCAGCGCCCTTCGGGGCGTTGAAGCTTTCTTT CASSALRGVEAFF